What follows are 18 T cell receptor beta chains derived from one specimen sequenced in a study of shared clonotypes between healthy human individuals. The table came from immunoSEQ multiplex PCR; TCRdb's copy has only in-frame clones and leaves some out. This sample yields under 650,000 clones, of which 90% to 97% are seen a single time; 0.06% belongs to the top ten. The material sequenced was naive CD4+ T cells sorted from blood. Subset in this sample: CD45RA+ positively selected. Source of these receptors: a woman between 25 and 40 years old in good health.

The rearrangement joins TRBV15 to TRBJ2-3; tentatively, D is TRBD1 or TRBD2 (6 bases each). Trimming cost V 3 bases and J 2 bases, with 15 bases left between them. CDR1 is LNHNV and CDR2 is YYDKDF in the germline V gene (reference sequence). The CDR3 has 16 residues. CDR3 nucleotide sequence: TGTGCCACCAGCAGGGAGGGCAGGGGTAACACAGATACGCAGTATTTT. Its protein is CATSREGRGNTDTQYF.

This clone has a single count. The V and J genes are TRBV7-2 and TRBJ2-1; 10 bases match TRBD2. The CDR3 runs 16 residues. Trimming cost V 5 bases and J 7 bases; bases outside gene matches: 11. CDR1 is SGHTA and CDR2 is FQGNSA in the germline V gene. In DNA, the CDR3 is TGTGCCAGCAGCCCCGACATTAGCGGGAGGAGAAATGAGCAGTTCTTC. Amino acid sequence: CASSPDISGRRNEQFF. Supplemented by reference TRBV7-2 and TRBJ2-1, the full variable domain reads GAGVSQSPSNKVTEKGKDVELRCDPISGHTALYWYRQSLGQGLEFLIYFQGNSAPDKSGLPSDRFSAERTGGSVSTLTIQRTQQEDSAVYLCASSPDISGRRNEQFFGPGTRLTVL.

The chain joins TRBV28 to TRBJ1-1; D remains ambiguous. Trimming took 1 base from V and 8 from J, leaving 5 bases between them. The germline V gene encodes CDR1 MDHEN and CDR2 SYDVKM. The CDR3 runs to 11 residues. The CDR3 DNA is TGTGCCAGCAGTTTATTAGAGGAAGCTTTCTTT. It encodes CASSLLEEAFF.

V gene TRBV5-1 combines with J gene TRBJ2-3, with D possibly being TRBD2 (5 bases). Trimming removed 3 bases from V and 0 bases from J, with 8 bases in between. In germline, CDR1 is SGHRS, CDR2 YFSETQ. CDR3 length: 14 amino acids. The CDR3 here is CASSSGISTDTQYF. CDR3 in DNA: TGCGCCAGCAGCTCGGGAATTAGCACAGATACGCAGTATTTT.

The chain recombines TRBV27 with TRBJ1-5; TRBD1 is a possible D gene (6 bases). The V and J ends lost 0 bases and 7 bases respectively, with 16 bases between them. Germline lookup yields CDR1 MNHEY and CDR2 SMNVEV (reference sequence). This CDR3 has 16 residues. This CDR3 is CASSLSYERGAQPQHF. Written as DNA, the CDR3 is TGTGCCAGCAGTTTATCCTACGAACGGGGGGCCCAGCCCCAGCATTTT.

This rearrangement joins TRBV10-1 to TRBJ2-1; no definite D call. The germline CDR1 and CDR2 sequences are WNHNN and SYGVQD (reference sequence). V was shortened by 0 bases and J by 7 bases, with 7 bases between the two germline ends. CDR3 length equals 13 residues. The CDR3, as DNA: TGCGCCAGCAGTGAGTCGATTGAGAATGAGCAGTTCTTC. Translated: CASSESIENEQFF.

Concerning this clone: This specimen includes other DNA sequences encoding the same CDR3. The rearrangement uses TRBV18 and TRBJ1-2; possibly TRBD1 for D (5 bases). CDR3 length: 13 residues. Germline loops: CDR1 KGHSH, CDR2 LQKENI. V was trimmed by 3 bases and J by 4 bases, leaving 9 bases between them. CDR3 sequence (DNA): TGTGCCAGCTCACCTCCAGGGATCTATGGCTACACCTTC. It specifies CASSPPGIYGYTF.

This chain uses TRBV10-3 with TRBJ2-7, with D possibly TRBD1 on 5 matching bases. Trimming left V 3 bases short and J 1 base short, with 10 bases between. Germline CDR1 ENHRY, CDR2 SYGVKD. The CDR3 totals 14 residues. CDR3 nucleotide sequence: TGTGCCATCAGTGATCGTGGACAATCCTACGAGCAGTACTTC. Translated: CAISDRGQSYEQYF.

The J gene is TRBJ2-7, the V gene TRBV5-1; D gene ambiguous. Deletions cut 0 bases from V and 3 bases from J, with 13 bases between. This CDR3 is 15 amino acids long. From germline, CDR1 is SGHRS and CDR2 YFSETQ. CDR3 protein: CASSLVSRSLYEQYF. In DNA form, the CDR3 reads TGCGCCAGCAGCTTGGTTTCCAGGTCGCTCTACGAGCAGTACTTC.

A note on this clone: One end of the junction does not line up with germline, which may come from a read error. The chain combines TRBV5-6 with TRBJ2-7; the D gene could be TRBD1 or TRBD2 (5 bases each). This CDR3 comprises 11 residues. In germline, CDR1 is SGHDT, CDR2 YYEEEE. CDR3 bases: TGTGCCAGCAGCTTAAGGGGAGCCCACCACTTC. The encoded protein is CASSLRGAHHF.

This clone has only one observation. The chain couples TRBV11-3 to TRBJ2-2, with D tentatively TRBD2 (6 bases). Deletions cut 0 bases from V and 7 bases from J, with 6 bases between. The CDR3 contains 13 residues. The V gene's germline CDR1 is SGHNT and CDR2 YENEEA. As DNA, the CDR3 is TGTGCCAGCAGCTTAGAGGAGGGCGGGGAGCTGTTTTTT. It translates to CASSLEEGGELFF.

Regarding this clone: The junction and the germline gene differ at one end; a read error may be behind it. CDR3 loop: CASRLVQFTDTQYF. The CDR3 DNA sequence: TGCGCCAGCAGATTGGTACAGTTCACAGATACGCAGTATTTT. The rearrangement uses TRBV5-1 and TRBJ2-3; D remains ambiguous. Germline CDR1 reads SGHRS; CDR2 reads YFSETQ. This CDR3 contains 14 residues. Drawing the rest from reference TRBV5-1 and TRBJ2-3, the complete variable domain is KAGVTQTPRYLIKTRGQQVTLSCSPISGHRSVSWYQQTPGQGLQFLFEYFSETQRNKGNFPGRFSGRQFSNSRSEMNVSTLELGDSALYLCASRLVQFTDTQYFGPGTRLTVL.

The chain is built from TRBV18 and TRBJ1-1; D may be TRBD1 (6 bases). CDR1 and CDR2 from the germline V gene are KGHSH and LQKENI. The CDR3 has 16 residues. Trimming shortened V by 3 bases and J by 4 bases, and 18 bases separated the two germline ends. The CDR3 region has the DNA TGTGCCAGCTCACCTCTCCCCCGGTTAGGGGGCACTGAAGCTTTCTTT. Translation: CASSPLPRLGGTEAFF.

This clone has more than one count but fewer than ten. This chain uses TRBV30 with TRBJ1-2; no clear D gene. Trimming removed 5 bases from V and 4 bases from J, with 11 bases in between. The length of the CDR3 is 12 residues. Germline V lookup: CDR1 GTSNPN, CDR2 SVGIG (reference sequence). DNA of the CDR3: TGTGCCTGGGATTCATACCCCTATGGCTACACCTTC. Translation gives CAWDSYPYGYTF. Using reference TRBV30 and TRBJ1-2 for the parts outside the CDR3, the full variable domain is SQTIHQWPATLVQPVGSPLSLECTVEGTSNPNLYWYRQAAGRGLQLLFYSVGIGQISSEVPQNLSASRPQDRQFILSSKKLLLSDSGFYLCAWDSYPYGYTFGSGTRLTVV.

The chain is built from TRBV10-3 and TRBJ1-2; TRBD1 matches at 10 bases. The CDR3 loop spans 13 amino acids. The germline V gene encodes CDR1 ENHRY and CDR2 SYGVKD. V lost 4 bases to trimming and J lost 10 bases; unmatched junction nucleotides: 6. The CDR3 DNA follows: TGTGCCATCAGTGGAGGACAGGGGGTTCTCTACACCTTC. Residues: CAISGGQGVLYTF.

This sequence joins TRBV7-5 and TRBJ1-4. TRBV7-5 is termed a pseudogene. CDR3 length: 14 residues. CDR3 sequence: CVRSPAGRVEKLFF. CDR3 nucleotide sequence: TGTGTCAGAAGCCCGGCCGGGAGGGTCGAAAAACTGTTTTTT.

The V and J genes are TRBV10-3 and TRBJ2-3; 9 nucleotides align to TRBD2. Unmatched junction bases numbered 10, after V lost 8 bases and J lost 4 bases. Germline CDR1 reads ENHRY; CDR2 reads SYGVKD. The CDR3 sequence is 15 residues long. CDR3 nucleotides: TGTGCCATCGCCTTGTTTAGCGGGAGCGCAGATACGCAGTATTTT. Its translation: CAIALFSGSADTQYF.

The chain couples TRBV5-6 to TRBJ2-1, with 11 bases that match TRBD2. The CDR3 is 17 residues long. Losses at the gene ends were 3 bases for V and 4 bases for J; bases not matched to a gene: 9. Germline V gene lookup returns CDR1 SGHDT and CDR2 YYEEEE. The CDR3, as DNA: TGTGCCAGCAGCTCCAAACTAGCGGGAGTTATATACAATGAGCAGTTCTTC. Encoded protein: CASSSKLAGVIYNEQFF. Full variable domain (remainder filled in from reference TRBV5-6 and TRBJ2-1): DAGVTQSPTHLIKTRGQQVTLRCSPKSGHDTVSWYQQALGQGPQFIFQYYEEEERQRGNFPDRFSGHQFPNYSSELNVNALLLGDSALYLCASSSKLAGVIYNEQFFGPGTRLTVL.